The entry that follows covers one TCR beta chain sequence. Naive CD8 isolation took CD45RO-negative cells positively selected for CCR7 and excluded terminally differentiated effector memory CD45RA+ cells. The data derive from a study of shared clonotypes between healthy human individuals. Assay used: immunoSEQ multiplex PCR; TCRdb lists only in-frame clones, some missing. This sample has some 1,900,000 clones; approximately 94% occur once, and the top ten carry more than 0.95%. The CDR3 covers 14 residues. Unmatched junction bases numbered 7, after V lost 7 bases and J lost 3 bases. Per the germline V gene, CDR1 is SNHLY and CDR2 is FYNNEI.

This sequence joins TRBV2 and TRBJ2-7; 9 bases agree with TRBD2. The specimen was naive CD8+ T cells sorted from blood. This TCR derives from a young man in good health. The CDR3 DNA reads as TGTGCCAGCATAGGGGTAGCGGGAGTCTACGAGCAGTACTTC. Translation: CASIGVAGVYEQYF.